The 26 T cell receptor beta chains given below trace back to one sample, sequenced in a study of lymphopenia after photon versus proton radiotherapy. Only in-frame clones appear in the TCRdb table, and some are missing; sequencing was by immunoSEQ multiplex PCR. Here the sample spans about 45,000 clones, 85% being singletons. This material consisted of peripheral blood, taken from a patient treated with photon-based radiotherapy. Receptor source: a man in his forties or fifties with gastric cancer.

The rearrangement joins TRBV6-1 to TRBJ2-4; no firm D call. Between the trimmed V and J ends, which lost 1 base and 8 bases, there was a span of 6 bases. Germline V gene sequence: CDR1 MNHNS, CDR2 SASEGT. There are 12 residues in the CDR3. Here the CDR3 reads CASSEVVDIQYF. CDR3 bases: TGTGCCAGCAGTGAAGTCGTCGACATTCAGTACTTC.

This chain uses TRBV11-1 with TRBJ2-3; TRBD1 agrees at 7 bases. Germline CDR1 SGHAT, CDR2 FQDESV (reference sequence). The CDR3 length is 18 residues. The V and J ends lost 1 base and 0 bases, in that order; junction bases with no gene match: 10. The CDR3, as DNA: TGTGCCAGCAGCTTAGACACAGGGGACCTTTTTAGCACAGATACGCAGTATTTT. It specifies CASSLDTGDLFSTDTQYF. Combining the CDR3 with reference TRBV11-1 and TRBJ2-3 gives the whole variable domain EAEVAQSPRYKITEKSQAVAFWCDPISGHATLYWYRQILGQGPELLVQFQDESVVDDSQLPKDRFSAERLKGVDSTLKIQPAELGDSAMYLCASSLDTGDLFSTDTQYFGPGTRLTVL.

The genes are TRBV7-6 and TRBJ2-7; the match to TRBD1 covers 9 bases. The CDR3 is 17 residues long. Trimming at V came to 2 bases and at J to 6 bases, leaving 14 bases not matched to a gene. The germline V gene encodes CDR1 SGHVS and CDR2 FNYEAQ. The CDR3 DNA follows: TGTGCCAGCAGCTTATTGATCTTCGGGACAGGGTCTGGCGAGCAGTACTTC. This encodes CASSLLIFGTGSGEQYF.

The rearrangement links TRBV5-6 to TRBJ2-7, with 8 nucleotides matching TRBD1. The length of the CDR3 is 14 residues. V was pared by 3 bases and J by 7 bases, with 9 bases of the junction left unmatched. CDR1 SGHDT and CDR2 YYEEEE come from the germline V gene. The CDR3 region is CASSSGQGFQEQYF. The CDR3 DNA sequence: TGTGCCAGCAGCTCTGGACAGGGTTTTCAAGAGCAGTACTTC.

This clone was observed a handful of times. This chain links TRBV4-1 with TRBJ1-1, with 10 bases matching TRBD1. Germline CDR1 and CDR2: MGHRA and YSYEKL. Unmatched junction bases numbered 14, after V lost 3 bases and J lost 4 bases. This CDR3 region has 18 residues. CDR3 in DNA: TGCGCCAGCAGCCAGAGACTGACAGGGGGCGAAGCGTTCACTGAAGCTTTCTTT. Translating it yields CASSQRLTGGEAFTEAFF.

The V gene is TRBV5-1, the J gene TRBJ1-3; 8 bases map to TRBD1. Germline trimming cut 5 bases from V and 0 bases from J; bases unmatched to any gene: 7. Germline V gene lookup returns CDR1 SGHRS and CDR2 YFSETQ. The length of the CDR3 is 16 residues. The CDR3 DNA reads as TGCGCCAGCAGACAGGGGGAGCTGGTCTCTGGAAACACCATATATTTT. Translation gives CASRQGELVSGNTIYF.

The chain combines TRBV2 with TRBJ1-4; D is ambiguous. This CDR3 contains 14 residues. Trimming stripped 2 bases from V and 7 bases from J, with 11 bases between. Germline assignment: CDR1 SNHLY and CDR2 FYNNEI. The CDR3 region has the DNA TGTGCCAGCAGTGAAAATCGGTCTGGTGAAAAACTGTTTTTT. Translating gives CASSENRSGEKLFF.

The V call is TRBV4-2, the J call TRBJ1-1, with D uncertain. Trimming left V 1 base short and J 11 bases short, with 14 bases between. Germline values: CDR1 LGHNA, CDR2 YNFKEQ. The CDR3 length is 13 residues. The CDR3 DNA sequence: TGTGCCAGCAGCCAAGGTCTGGGGAGGGAGGCTTTCTTT. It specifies CASSQGLGREAFF.

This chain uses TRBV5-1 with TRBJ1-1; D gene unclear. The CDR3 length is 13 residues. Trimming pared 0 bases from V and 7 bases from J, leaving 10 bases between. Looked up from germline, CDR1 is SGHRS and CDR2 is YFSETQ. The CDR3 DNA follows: TGCGCCAGCAGCTTGGGGGGTACAGTTGAAGCTTTCTTT. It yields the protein CASSLGGTVEAFF.

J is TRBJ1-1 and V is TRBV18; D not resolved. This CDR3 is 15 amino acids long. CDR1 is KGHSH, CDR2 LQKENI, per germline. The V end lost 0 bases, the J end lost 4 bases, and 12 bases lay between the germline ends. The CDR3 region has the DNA TGTGCCAGCTCACCACCGCGCGGGTCGGGCACTGAAGCTTTCTTT. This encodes CASSPPRGSGTEAFF.

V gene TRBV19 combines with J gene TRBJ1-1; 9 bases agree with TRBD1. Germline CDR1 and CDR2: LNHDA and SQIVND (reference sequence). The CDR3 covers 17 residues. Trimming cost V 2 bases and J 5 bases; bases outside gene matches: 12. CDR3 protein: CASSIQISDRGITEAFF. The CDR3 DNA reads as TGTGCCAGTAGTATACAGATTTCGGACAGGGGCATAACTGAAGCTTTCTTT.

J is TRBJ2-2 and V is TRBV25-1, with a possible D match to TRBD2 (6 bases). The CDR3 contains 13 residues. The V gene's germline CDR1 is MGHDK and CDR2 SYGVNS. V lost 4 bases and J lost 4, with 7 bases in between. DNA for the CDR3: TGTGCCAGCAGTGCCGGGGGCACCGGGGAGCTGTTTTTT. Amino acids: CASSAGGTGELFF.

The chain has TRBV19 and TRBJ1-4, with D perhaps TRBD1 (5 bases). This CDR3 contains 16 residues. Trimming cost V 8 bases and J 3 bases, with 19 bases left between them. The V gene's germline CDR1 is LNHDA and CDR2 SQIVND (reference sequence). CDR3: CASRNSAGEANEKLFF. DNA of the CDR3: TGTGCCAGTCGCAATTCCGCGGGGGAGGCTAATGAAAAACTGTTTTTT.

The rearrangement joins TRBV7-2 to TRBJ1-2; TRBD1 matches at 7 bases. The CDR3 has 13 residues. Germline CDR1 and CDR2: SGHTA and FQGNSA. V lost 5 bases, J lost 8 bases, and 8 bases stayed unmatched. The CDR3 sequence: CASSPDRVGGYTF. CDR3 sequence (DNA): TGTGCCAGCAGCCCCGACAGGGTGGGCGGCTACACCTTC.

For the CDR3, the DNA is TGTGCCAGCACCCAAGGACTAGCGGGTAAGAATGAGCAGTTCTTC. Protein product: CASTQGLAGKNEQFF. The rearrangement joins TRBV5-4 to TRBJ2-1; 11 bases match TRBD2. The CDR3 has 15 amino acids. Germline-derived CDR1 and CDR2 are SGHNT and YYREEE (reference sequence). J lost 7 bases, V lost 6 bases, and 9 bases had no gene match.

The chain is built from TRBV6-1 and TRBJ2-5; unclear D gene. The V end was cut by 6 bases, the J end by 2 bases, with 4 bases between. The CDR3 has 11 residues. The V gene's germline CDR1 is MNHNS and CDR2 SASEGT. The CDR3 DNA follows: TGTGCCAGCAGCCTACAAGAGACCCAGTACTTC. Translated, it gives CASSLQETQYF.

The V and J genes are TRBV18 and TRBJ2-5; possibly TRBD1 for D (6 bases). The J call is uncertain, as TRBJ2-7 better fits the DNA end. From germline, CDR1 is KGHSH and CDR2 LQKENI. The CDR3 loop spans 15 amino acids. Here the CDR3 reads CASSSNSDRPYEQYF. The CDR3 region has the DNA TGTGCCAGCTCGTCGAATTCGGACAGACCCTACGAGCAGTACTTC.

For the CDR3, the DNA is TGTGCCAGCAGGAAATCCCCGGCGCTAGCGGGGGGCTATGATGAGCAGTTCTTC. It is translated as CASRKSPALAGGYDEQFF. This chain links TRBV7-3 with TRBJ2-1, with TRBD2 matching 11 bases. The CDR3 contains 18 residues. Germline assignment: CDR1 SGHTA and CDR2 FQGTGA. Trimming at V came to 6 bases and at J to 8 bases, leaving 18 bases not matched to a gene.

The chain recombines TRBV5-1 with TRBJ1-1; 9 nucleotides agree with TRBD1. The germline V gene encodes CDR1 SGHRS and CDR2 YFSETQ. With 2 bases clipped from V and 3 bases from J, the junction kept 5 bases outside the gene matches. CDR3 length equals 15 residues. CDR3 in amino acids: CASSFTGGSDTEAFF. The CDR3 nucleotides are TGCGCCAGCAGCTTCACAGGGGGCTCGGACACTGAAGCTTTCTTT.

The chain's CDR3 is CASRVGYGGTGNEKLFF. The CDR3 coding sequence is TGCGCCAGCAGAGTTGGTTATGGCGGGACAGGGAATGAAAAACTGTTTTTT. This chain uses TRBV5-1 with TRBJ1-4; 9 positions agree with TRBD1. CDR1 and CDR2 (germline): SGHRS, YFSETQ. The trim removed 5 bases at V and 5 bases at J, leaving 13 bases unmatched. The CDR3 contains 17 residues.

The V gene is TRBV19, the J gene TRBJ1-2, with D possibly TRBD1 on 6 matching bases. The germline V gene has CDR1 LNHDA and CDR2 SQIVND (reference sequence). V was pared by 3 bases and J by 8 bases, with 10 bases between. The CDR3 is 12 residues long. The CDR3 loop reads CASSIPTGGYTF. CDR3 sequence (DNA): TGTGCCAGTAGTATTCCCACAGGGGGCTACACCTTC.

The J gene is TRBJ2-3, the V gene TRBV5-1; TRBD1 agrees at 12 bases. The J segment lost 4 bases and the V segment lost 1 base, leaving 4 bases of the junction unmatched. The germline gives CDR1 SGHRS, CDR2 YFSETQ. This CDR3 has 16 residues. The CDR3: CASSLQGQGAADTQYF. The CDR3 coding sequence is TGCGCCAGCAGCTTGCAGGGACAGGGGGCGGCAGATACGCAGTATTTT.

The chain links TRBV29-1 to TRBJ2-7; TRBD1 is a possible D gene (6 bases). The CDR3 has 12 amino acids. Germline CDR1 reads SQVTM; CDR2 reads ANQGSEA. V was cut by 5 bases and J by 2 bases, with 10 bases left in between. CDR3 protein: CSVKRQAYEQYF. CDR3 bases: TGCAGCGTTAAGAGACAGGCCTACGAGCAGTACTTC.

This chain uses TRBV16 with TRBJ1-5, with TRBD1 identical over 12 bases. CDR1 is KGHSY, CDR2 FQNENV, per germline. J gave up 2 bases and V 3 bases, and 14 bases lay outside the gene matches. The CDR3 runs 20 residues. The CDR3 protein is CASSHLAGTGGAGGNQPQHF. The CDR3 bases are TGTGCCAGCAGCCATTTGGCCGGGACAGGGGGCGCCGGGGGCAATCAGCCCCAGCATTTT.

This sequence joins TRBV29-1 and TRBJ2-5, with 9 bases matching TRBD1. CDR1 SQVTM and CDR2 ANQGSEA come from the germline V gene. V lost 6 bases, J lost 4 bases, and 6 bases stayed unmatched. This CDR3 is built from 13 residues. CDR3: CSVGQGGGETQYF. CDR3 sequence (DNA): TGCAGCGTGGGACAGGGAGGGGGAGAGACCCAGTACTTC. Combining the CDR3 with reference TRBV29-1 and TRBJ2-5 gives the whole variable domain SAVISQKPSRDICQRGTSLTIQCQVDSQVTMMFWYRQQPGQSLTLIATANQGSEATYESGFVIDKFPISRPNLTFSTLTVSNMSPEDSSIYLCSVGQGGGETQYFGPGTRLLVL.

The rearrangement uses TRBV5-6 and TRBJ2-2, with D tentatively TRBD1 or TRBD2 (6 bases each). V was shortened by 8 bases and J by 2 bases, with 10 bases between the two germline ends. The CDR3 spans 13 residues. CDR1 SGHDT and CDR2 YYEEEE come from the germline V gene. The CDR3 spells CASLGGNTGELFF. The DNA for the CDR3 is TGTGCCAGTCTGGGGGGCAACACCGGGGAGCTGTTTTTT.